This TCR beta chain was sequenced in a study of CXCR3-negative and CXCR3-positive naive CD8 T cells. General study points: Hydrophobicity was higher for TRB CDR3s found in CXCR3-positive naive cells than in CXCR3-negative naive cells. Whereas both naive subsets had comparably high diversity, memory CD8+ cells had much lower diversity.

Concerning this clonotype: The antigen is not known.

Researchers prepared the TRB cDNA libraries using 5' RACE with UMI labels. Reprocessing the 5' RACE reads, TCRdb reports a single entry for every CDR3 protein and omits DNA. Its listing shows 70,000 to 100,000 distinct CDR3 sequences. Germline CDR1 SEHNR, CDR2 FQNEAQ (reference sequence). The CDR3 is 15 amino acids. Identification of naive CD8+ T cells rested on CD45RO-CCR7+CD27+CD95- status. The chain joins TRBV7-9 to TRBJ2-7; absent DNA, TCRdb's TRBD1 call cannot be checked. Sequencing was performed on naive CXCR3- CD8+ T cells from blood. Subset denoted: CD45RO-CCR7+CD27+CD95- naive CD8+ T cells lacking CXCR3 (TNR3-). This TCR was sampled from a human donor in good health. Some clones in this sample may be carry-over from other donors' samples. The CDR3 loop reads CASSLGTGGPYEQYF.